One and the same sample provided the 28 T cell receptor beta chains below, sequenced in a study of shared clonotypes between healthy human individuals. The data were produced by immunoSEQ multiplex PCR, yet TCRdb's version contains in-frame clones alone and is incomplete. The sample yields about 2 million clones, roughly 94% seen once. The sample consisted of naive CD4+ T cells sorted from blood. Stated subset: CD45RA+ positively selected. The receptors come from a man aged 18-30 years in good health.

About this clone itself: Other DNA sequences within the sample encode an identical CDR3. The V and J genes are TRBV11-3 and TRBJ1-1; the D is unclear. V was trimmed by 3 bases and J by 0 bases, leaving 5 bases between them. This CDR3 is built from 13 residues. Germline CDR1 SGHNT, CDR2 YENEEA. The CDR3 DNA follows: TGTGCCAGCAGCTTGGGCCTGAACACTGAAGCTTTCTTT. It codes for CASSLGLNTEAFF.

V is TRBV5-1 and J is TRBJ2-1; 8 bases map to TRBD2. The CDR3 spans 16 residues. Germline values: CDR1 SGHRS, CDR2 YFSETQ. The V segment lost 3 bases and the J segment 5 bases; nucleotides outside the gene matches: 10. The CDR3, as DNA: TGCGCCAGCAGCTCAACTTCGGGACTAGGCAACAATGAGCAGTTCTTC. Its translation: CASSSTSGLGNNEQFF.

This clone was seen a single time. The chain carries TRBV10-3 and TRBJ2-3; D may correspond to TRBD1 or TRBD2 (5 bases each). In germline, CDR1 is ENHRY, CDR2 SYGVKD. V shed 9 bases and J shed 6 bases, with 13 bases lying between them. The CDR3 runs 12 residues. CDR3 DNA: TGTGCCATAGGGACCAGAGGGGATACGCAGTATTTT. It yields the protein CAIGTRGDTQYF.

This rearrangement joins TRBV6-1 to TRBJ2-4; possibly TRBD1 for D (6 bases). Trimming cost V 1 base and J 3 bases, with 10 bases left between them. Germline V gene lookup returns CDR1 MNHNS and CDR2 SASEGT. The CDR3 runs 15 residues. The CDR3 sequence: CASSEGPRGKNIQYF. In DNA, the CDR3 is TGTGCCAGCAGTGAAGGCCCCAGGGGCAAAAACATTCAGTACTTC.

The genes are TRBV5-1 and TRBJ2-5, with a tentative D call TRBD1 (6 bases). Germline assignment: CDR1 SGHRS and CDR2 YFSETQ. V lost 3 bases and J 2 bases, leaving 17 bases between the germline ends. The CDR3 is 16 residues long. The DNA for the CDR3 is TGCGCCAGCAGCTCTGGCGGATACAGGGCTCAAGAGACCCAGTACTTC. Residues: CASSSGGYRAQETQYF. Looking up the rest from reference TRBV5-1 and TRBJ2-5 gives the full variable domain: KAGVTQTPRYLIKTRGQQVTLSCSPISGHRSVSWYQQTPGQGLQFLFEYFSETQRNKGNFPGRFSGRQFSNSRSEMNVSTLELGDSALYLCASSSGGYRAQETQYFGPGTRLLVL.

The V and J genes are TRBV27 and TRBJ2-6; D ambiguous. V was shortened by 5 bases and J by 0 bases, with 8 bases between the two germline ends. The CDR3 totals 15 residues. Germline CDR1 is MNHEY and CDR2 is SMNVEV (reference sequence). In DNA, the CDR3 is TGTGCCAGCAGTATAGGTCGCTCTGGGGCCAACGTCCTGACTTTC. Translation gives CASSIGRSGANVLTF.

The chain's CDR3 is CASSEVFGLGGYNEQFF. The CDR3 DNA is TGCGCCAGCAGTGAGGTCTTTGGACTAGGAGGGTACAATGAGCAGTTCTTC. V is TRBV10-1 and J is TRBJ2-1; TRBD2 aligns across 7 bases. The trim removed 2 bases at V and 4 bases at J, leaving 11 bases unmatched. Germline CDR1 reads WNHNN; CDR2 reads SYGVQD (reference sequence). The CDR3 sequence is 17 residues long.

V usage is TRBV12-5 and J usage is TRBJ2-7, with 9 bases matching TRBD1. Unmatched junction bases numbered 14, after V lost 6 bases and J lost 5 bases. There are 16 residues in the CDR3. The V gene's germline CDR1 is LGHNT and CDR2 FRNRAP. The CDR3 loop is CASGLLNGQGIDEQYF. The CDR3 DNA sequence: TGTGCTAGTGGCCTACTAAATGGACAGGGGATAGACGAGCAGTACTTC.

The gene calls are TRBV30 and TRBJ2-1, with 7 bases lining up with TRBD2. J was trimmed by 8 bases and V by 0 bases; bases with no gene match: 4. Germline V gene data show CDR1 as GTSNPN and CDR2 as SVGIG (reference sequence). The CDR3 length is 13 residues. The CDR3 sequence: CAWSVAGPHEQFF. For the CDR3, the DNA is TGTGCCTGGAGTGTAGCGGGACCCCATGAGCAGTTCTTC.

V gene TRBV14 combines with J gene TRBJ2-1, with D maybe TRBD1 (5 bases). The CDR3 spans 14 residues. Germline V gene sequence: CDR1 SGHDN, CDR2 FVKESK. V lost 4 bases and J lost 4, with 11 bases in between. CDR3: CASSRGPRYNEQFF. CDR3 bases: TGTGCCAGCAGCCGGGGCCCTAGATACAATGAGCAGTTCTTC.

This clone has only one observation. V gene TRBV6-5 combines with J gene TRBJ2-2; D may be TRBD2 (5 bases). This CDR3 spans 13 amino acids. V lost 8 bases and J lost 4, with 11 bases in between. Germline V CDR1 and CDR2: MNHEY, SVGAGI. CDR3 in amino acids: CASLRESTGELFF. The CDR3 region has the DNA TGTGCCAGCCTAAGGGAGAGCACCGGGGAGCTGTTTTTT.

Details on this clone: With a much larger clone just one base away, this may be a read error. The sample carries other DNA sequences with the same CDR3. The V call is TRBV4-1, the J call TRBJ2-7; no definite D call. V gave up 2 bases and J gave up 6 bases, with 11 bases separating them. CDR3 length: 13 amino acids. Germline V gene sequence: CDR1 MGHRA, CDR2 YSYEKL. The CDR3 sequence is CASSQLGLGEQYF. The CDR3 bases are TGCGCCAGCAGCCAACTCGGGTTGGGCGAGCAGTACTTC.

This clone showed up just once. The chain couples TRBV28 to TRBJ2-1, with 8 bases lining up with TRBD2. This CDR3 has 17 amino acids. J was trimmed by 0 bases and V by 6 bases; bases with no gene match: 10. CDR1 and CDR2 (germline): MDHEN, SYDVKM. In DNA, the CDR3 is TGTGCCAGCAGAACACCCCAGGGACTAGGCTCCTACAATGAGCAGTTCTTC. Its translation is CASRTPQGLGSYNEQFF.

V and J are TRBV29-1 and TRBJ2-3, with 9 bases identical to TRBD1. The CDR3 contains 17 residues. The germline CDR1 and CDR2 sequences are SQVTM and ANQGSEA. The ends lost 3 bases at V and 0 bases at J; junction bases unmatched: 10. The CDR3 loop is CSVDRDRAHGSTDTQYF. In DNA form, the CDR3 reads TGCAGCGTTGACAGGGACAGGGCACATGGTAGCACAGATACGCAGTATTTT.

The DNA of the CDR3 is TGTGCCAGCTCACAATTCGGGGGTTCCACAGATACGCAGTATTTT. As protein: CASSQFGGSTDTQYF. The genes are TRBV18 and TRBJ2-3, with D possibly being TRBD2 (6 bases). CDR1 and CDR2 from the germline V gene are KGHSH and LQKENI. The V end lost 4 bases, the J end lost 2 bases, and 13 bases lay between the germline ends. The CDR3 has 15 residues.

The V and J genes are TRBV5-1 and TRBJ2-5; 7 bases map to TRBD1. The germline gives CDR1 SGHRS, CDR2 YFSETQ. CDR3 length equals 12 residues. V trimming: 9 bases; J trimming: 2 bases; junction bases outside the gene matches: 4. CDR3 DNA: TGCGCCACCACAGGGGAGCAAGAGACCCAGTACTTC. Translation gives CATTGEQETQYF.

The chain joins TRBV6-5 to TRBJ2-7, with a tentative D call TRBD1 (5 bases). In germline, CDR1 is MNHEY, CDR2 SVGAGI. This CDR3 has 11 residues. The V end was cut by 6 bases, the J end by 6 bases, with 9 bases between. CDR3 sequence: CASSQGVEQYF. The CDR3 nucleotides read TGTGCCAGCAGCCAGGGCGTCGAGCAGTACTTC.

This rearrangement joins TRBV7-9 to TRBJ2-7; the D gene is possibly TRBD2 (6 bases). The CDR3 is made up of 14 amino acids. The V gene lost 0 bases and the J gene lost 3 bases, with 9 bases spanning the gap. Looked up from germline, CDR1 is SEHNR and CDR2 is FQNEAQ (reference sequence). For the CDR3, the DNA is TGTGCCAGCAGCTTAGCCGGGAGCGACTACGAGCAGTACTTC. Residues: CASSLAGSDYEQYF.

This sequence joins TRBV7-2 and TRBJ1-6, with no clear D. Germline loops: CDR1 SGHTA, CDR2 FQGNSA. The CDR3 extends over 14 amino acids. The ends were cut back, 2 bases at V and 8 bases at J, with 10 bases in the middle. The CDR3 here is CASSLLGSDSPLHF. The DNA for the CDR3 is TGTGCCAGCAGCTTATTAGGGTCCGATTCACCCCTCCACTTT.

V is TRBV7-2 and J is TRBJ2-7, with 13 bases identical to TRBD2. The junction had 9 bases not matched to a gene; V was cut back by 3 bases and J by 1 base. CDR3 size: 18 residues. CDR1 and CDR2 from the germline V gene are SGHTA and FQGNSA. The CDR3 protein is CASSFPTSGRAVSYEQYF. CDR3 bases: TGTGCCAGCAGCTTCCCTACTAGCGGGAGGGCCGTTTCCTACGAGCAGTACTTC.

This rearrangement joins TRBV5-4 to TRBJ1-6, with D perhaps TRBD1 (6 bases). Germline CDR1 SGHNT, CDR2 YYREEE (reference sequence). CDR3 length: 15 residues. The ends were cut back, 3 bases at V and 4 bases at J, with 11 bases in the middle. The DNA of the CDR3 is TGTGCCAGCAGCTACTCGGACAGATATAATTCACCCCTCCACTTT. Protein sequence: CASSYSDRYNSPLHF.

CDR3 nucleotide sequence: TGTGCCAGCAGGGGGGGGAGCCCCTACGAGCAGTACTTC. This codes for CASRGGSPYEQYF. The gene calls are TRBV25-1 and TRBJ2-7; 7 nucleotides line up with TRBD2. Germline CDR1 reads MGHDK; CDR2 reads SYGVNS. J was trimmed by 2 bases and V by 6 bases; bases with no gene match: 4. CDR3 length: 13 amino acids.

The sample holds one count of this clone. The V call is TRBV5-4, the J call TRBJ1-4; maybe TRBD1 (5 bases). Germline CDR1 is SGHNT and CDR2 is YYREEE (reference sequence). The CDR3 runs to 14 residues. The V gene lost 3 bases and the J gene lost 3 bases, with 9 bases spanning the gap. The CDR3 here is CASSSTEANEKLFF. In DNA form, the CDR3 reads TGTGCCAGCAGCTCGACAGAAGCTAATGAAAAACTGTTTTTT.

The rearrangement uses TRBV10-3 and TRBJ2-1; 9 positions agree with TRBD2. V was pared by 9 bases and J by 8 bases, with 8 bases of the junction left unmatched. The CDR3 extends over 13 amino acids. Germline lookup yields CDR1 ENHRY and CDR2 SYGVKD. The CDR3 coding sequence is TGTGCCATGAGGACTAGCGACAGCTATGAGCAGTTCTTC. Its protein is CAMRTSDSYEQFF.

CDR3 sequence reads: CAIKGRDYGYTF. As DNA, the CDR3 is TGTGCCATCAAGGGCAGGGACTATGGCTACACCTTC. V usage is TRBV10-3 and J usage is TRBJ1-2; D may be TRBD1 (5 bases). Trimming took 7 bases from V and 3 from J, leaving 9 bases between them. Germline CDR1 ENHRY, CDR2 SYGVKD. CDR3 length: 12 amino acids.

The chain combines TRBV5-4 with TRBJ1-2, with D possibly TRBD1 on 5 matching bases. V lost 0 bases and J lost 8, with 29 bases in between. The CDR3 consists of 19 residues. Germline V gene sequence: CDR1 SGHNT, CDR2 YYREEE (reference sequence). The CDR3 spells CASSLAQGDVGPATEGYTF. CDR3 DNA sequence: TGTGCCAGCAGCTTGGCCCAGGGCGACGTGGGACCTGCTACGGAGGGCTACACCTTC.

The chain combines TRBV5-6 with TRBJ2-5, with a possible D match to TRBD2 (7 bases). From germline, CDR1 is SGHDT and CDR2 YYEEEE. Trimming took 0 bases from V and 5 from J, leaving 11 bases between them. The length of the CDR3 is 14 residues. In nucleotides, the CDR3 is TGTGCCAGCAGCTTGGGAGGGGGGGCCGAGACCCAGTACTTC. Translation gives CASSLGGGAETQYF. The whole variable domain, remainder taken from reference TRBV5-6 and TRBJ2-5, is DAGVTQSPTHLIKTRGQQVTLRCSPKSGHDTVSWYQQALGQGPQFIFQYYEEEERQRGNFPDRFSGHQFPNYSSELNVNALLLGDSALYLCASSLGGGAETQYFGPGTRLLVL.

Of note for this clone: At one of its ends the junction is not consistent with the germline gene, which may arise from a read error. The chain employs TRBV5-4 and TRBJ2-7, with TRBD2 as a possible D gene (7 bases). Germline-derived CDR1 and CDR2 are SGHNT and YYREEE (reference sequence). The CDR3 is made up of 15 amino acids. CDR3 region: CASTLGGGGPREQYF. The CDR3 nucleotides read TGTGCCAGCACCTTGGGAGGGGGAGGGCCAAGGGAGCAGTACTTC.